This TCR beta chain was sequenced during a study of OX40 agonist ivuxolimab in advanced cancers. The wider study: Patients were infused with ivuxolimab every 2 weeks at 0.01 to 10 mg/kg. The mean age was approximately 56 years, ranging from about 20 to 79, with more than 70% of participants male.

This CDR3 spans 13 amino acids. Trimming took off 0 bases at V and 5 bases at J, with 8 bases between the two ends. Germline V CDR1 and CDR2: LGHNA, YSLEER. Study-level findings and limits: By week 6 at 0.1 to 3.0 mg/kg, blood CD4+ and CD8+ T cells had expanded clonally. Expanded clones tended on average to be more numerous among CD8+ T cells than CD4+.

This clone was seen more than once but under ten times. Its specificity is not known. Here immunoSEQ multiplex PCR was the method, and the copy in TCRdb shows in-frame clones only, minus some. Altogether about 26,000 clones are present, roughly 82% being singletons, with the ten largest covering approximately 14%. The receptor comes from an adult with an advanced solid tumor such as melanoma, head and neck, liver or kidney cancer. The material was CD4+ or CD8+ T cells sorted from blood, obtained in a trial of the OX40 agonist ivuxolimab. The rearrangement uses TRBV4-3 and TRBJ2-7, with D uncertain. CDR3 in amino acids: CASSQEGWDEQYF. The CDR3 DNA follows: TGCGCCAGCAGCCAAGAGGGATGGGACGAGCAGTACTTC.